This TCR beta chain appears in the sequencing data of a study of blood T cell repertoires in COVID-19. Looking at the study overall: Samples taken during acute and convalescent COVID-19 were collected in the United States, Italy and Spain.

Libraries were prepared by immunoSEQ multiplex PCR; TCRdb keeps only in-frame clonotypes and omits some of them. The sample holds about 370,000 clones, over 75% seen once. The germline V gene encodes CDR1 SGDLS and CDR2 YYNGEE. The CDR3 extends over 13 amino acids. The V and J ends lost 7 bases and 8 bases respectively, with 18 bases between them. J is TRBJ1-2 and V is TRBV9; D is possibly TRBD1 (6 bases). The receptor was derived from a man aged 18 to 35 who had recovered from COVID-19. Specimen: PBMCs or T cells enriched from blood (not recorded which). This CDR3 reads CASGGRGARGYTF. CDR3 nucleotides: TGTGCCAGCGGTGGGCGGGGGGCACGGGGCTACACCTTC.